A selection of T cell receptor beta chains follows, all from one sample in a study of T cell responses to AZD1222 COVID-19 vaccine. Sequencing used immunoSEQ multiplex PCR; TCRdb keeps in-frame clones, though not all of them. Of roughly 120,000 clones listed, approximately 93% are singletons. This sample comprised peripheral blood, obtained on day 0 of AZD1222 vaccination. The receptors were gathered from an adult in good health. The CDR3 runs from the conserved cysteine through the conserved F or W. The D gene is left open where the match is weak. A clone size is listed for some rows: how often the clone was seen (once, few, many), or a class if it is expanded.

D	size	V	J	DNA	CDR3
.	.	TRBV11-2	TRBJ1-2	TGTGCCAGCAGATACGCCGTCCGGGAGAAGGGTTTTTCTGGCTACACCTTC	CASRYAVREKGFSGYTF
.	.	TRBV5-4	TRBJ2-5	TGTGCCAGCAGCTTGGGAGGGGGAGAGACCCAGTACTTC	CASSLGGGETQYF
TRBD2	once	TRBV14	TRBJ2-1	TGTGCCAGCAGCCCCTTCGCGGGAGGCTACAATGAGCAGTTCTTC	CASSPFAGGYNEQFF
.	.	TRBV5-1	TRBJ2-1	TGCGCCAGCAGCGCTGGACTCTACAATGAGCAGTTCTTC	CASSAGLYNEQFF
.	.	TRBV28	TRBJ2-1	TGTGCCAGCACCCCGGACGGGCCGTACAATGAGCAGTTCTTC	CASTPDGPYNEQFF
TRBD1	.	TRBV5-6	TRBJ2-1	TGTGCCAGCAGCTTGTTAGGGGGCTTCACGCAAAACTCCTACAATGAGCAGTTCTTC	CASSLLGGFTQNSYNEQFF
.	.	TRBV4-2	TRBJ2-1	TGTGCCAGCAGCCAGCTGGGCAATGAGCAGTTCTTC	CASSQLGNEQFF
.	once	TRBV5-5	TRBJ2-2	TGTGCCAGCAGCTTGCAGGAGACCGGGGAGCTGTTTTTT	CASSLQETGELFF
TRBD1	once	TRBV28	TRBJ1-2	TGTGCCAGCAGTTCCTGGGACAGGGGGCGCTTAAGATGGACCTTC	CASSSWDRGRLRWTF
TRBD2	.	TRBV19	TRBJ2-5	TGTGCCAGTAGTAACCGGGAGGGCCTCCGGGAGACCCAGTACTTC	CASSNREGLRETQYF
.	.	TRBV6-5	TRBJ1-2	TGTGCCAGCAGACAGACAGGAGTGCTTTACTATGGCTACACCTTC	CASRQTGVLYYGYTF
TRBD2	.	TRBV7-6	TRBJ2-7	TGTGCCAGCAGCTTATATTCTTCCCTGCGGGGGTCCTACGAGCAGTACTTC	CASSLYSSLRGSYEQYF
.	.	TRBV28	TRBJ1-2	TGTGCCAGCAGTTGCAAGCGACTCTGGGGCTACACCTTC	CASSCKRLWGYTF
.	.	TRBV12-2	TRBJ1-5	TGTGCAAGTCGCTTAGTTCCAGGAATCAGCAATCAGCCCCAGCATTTT	CASRLVPGISNQPQHF
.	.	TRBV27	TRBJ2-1	TGTGCCAGCGGCCTTTCAAACAATGAGCAGTTCTTC	CASGLSNNEQFF
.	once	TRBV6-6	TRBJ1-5	TGTGCCAGCAGGCGAGACAATCAGCCCCAGCATTTT	CASRRDNQPQHF
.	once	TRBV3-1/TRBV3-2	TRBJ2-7	TGTGCCAGCAGCCGAACTTCCCCTGCCGAGCAGTACTTC	CASSRTSPAEQYF
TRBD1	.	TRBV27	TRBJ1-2	TGTGCCACCTCCCGGGACAGGTCGCTTGGCTACACCTTC	CATSRDRSLGYTF
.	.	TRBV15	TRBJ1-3	TGTGCCACCAGCAGAACCAGGGTCGGGTCAGGCACCATATATTTT	CATSRTRVGSGTIYF
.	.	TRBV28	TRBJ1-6	TGTGCCACCAAAGCGGCGGATAATTCACCCCTCCACTTT	CATKAADNSPLHF
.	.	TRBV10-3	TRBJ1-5	TGCGCCATCCGAGCAGGGCGCAATCAGCCCCAGCATTTT	CAIRAGRNQPQHF
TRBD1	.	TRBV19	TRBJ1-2	TGTGCCAGTAGTATTCTCACGACAGGGGCGAATGGCTACACCTTC	CASSILTTGANGYTF
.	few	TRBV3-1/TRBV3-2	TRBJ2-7	TGTGCCAGCAGCCAAGAACGGCCATCCGACGAGCAGTACTTC	CASSQERPSDEQYF
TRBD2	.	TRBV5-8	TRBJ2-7	TGTGCCAGCAGCTTGGCCAAGACTAGCGGGAGCTCCTACGAGCAGTACTTC	CASSLAKTSGSSYEQYF
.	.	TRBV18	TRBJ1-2	TGTGCCAGCTCACCTGAGCCCACAGGGCGAGATGGCTACACCTTC	CASSPEPTGRDGYTF
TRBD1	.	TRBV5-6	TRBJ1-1	TGTGCCAGCAGCTTGGGGACAGGGAGGGTCGCTGAAGCTTTCTTT	CASSLGTGRVAEAFF
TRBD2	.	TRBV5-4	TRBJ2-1	TGTGCCAGCAGCTTGGAGGGACTAGCGGGAGAAGACAATGAGCAGTTCTTC	CASSLEGLAGEDNEQFF
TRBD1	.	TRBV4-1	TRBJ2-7	TGCGCCAGCAGCCAAGAGCCCTCGTATCAGGGGGTGCACGAGCAGTACTTC	CASSQEPSYQGVHEQYF